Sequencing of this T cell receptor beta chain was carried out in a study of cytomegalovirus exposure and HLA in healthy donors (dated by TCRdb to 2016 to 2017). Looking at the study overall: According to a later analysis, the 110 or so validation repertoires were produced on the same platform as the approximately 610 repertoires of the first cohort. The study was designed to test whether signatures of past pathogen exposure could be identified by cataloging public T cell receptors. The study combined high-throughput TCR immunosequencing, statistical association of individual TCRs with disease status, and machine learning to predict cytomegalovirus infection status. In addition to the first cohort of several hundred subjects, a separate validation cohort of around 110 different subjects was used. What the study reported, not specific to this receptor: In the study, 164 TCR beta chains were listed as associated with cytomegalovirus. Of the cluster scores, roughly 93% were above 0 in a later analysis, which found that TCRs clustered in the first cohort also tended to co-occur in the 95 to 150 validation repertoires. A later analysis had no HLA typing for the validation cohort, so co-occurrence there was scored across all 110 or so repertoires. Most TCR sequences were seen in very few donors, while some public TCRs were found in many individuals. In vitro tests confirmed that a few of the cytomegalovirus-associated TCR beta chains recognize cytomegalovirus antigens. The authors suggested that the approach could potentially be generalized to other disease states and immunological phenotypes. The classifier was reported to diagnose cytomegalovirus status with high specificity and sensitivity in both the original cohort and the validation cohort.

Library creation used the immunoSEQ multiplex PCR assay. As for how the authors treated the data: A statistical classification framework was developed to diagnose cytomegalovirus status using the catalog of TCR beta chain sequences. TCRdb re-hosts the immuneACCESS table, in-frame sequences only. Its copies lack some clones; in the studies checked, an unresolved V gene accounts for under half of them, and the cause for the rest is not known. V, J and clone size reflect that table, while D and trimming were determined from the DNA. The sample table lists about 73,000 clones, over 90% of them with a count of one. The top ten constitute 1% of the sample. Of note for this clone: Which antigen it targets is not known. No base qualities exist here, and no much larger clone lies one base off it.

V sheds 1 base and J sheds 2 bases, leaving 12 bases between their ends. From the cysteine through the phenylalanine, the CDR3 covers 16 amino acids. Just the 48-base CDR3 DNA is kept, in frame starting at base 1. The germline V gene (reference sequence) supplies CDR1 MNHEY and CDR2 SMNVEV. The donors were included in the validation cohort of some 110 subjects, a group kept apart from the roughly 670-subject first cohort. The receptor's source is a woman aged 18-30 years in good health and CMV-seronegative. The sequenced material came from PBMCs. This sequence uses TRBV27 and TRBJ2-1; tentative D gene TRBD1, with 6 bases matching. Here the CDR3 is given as CASSLWGTQTYNEQFF. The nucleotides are TGTGCCAGCAGTTTATGGGGGACACAGACCTACAATGAGCAGTTCTTC.